These 29 T cell receptor beta chains share one sample of origin, sequenced in a study of OX40 agonist ivuxolimab in advanced cancers. Method: immunoSEQ multiplex PCR; TCRdb's copy keeps in-frame clones and lacks some. The data contain tens of thousands of clones, roughly 87% of them singletons. The specimen was CD4+ or CD8+ T cells sorted from blood, collected in a trial of the OX40 agonist ivuxolimab. The receptors shown here come from an adult with an advanced solid tumor such as melanoma, head and neck, liver or kidney cancer.

The chain couples TRBV7-9 to TRBJ2-7; 8 bases are a match to TRBD2. CDR1 is SEHNR, CDR2 FQNEAQ, per germline (reference sequence). The CDR3 covers 16 residues. With 0 bases clipped from V and 2 bases from J, the junction kept 6 bases outside the gene matches. The CDR3 protein is CASSLAGGGLAYEQYF. CDR3 DNA: TGTGCCAGCAGCTTAGCGGGCGGGGGGCTCGCCTACGAGCAGTACTTC.

The chain links TRBV7-6 to TRBJ1-1; D not certain. The CDR3 loop spans 13 amino acids. The V end lost 6 bases, the J end lost 8 bases, and 16 bases lay between the germline ends. The germline V gene has CDR1 SGHVS and CDR2 FNYEAQ. The CDR3 bases are TGTGCCAGCAGATTTGGACGGGTGGGAGAAGCTTTCTTT. Translation gives CASRFGRVGEAFF.

The CDR3 sequence: CASSQGSEGTQYF. In DNA, the CDR3 is TGTGCCAGCAGCCAAGGATCGGAGGGGACCCAGTACTTC. This rearrangement joins TRBV5-6 to TRBJ2-5; D is possibly TRBD2 (6 bases). The ends were cut back, 4 bases at V and 7 bases at J, with 14 bases in the middle. The CDR3 runs to 13 residues. Per the germline V gene, CDR1 is SGHDT and CDR2 is YYEEEE.

This clone was counted between two and nine times. The chain carries TRBV27 and TRBJ1-2; no clear D gene. Germline V gene sequence: CDR1 MNHEY, CDR2 SMNVEV (reference sequence). Trimming took 7 bases from V and 1 from J, leaving 7 bases between them. CDR3 length equals 12 residues. CDR3 residues: CASKGVNYGYTF. In DNA form, the CDR3 reads TGTGCCAGCAAAGGAGTTAACTATGGCTACACCTTC.

Points on this clone: Additional DNA sequences in this sample encode the identical CDR3. The chain combines TRBV27 with TRBJ2-7, with TRBD2 as a possible D gene (6 bases). Germline V gene sequence: CDR1 MNHEY, CDR2 SMNVEV (reference sequence). The CDR3 has 13 residues. V lost 6 bases, J lost 1 base, and 10 bases lay in between. The CDR3 reads CASSSGSSYEQYF. CDR3 DNA sequence: TGTGCCAGCAGCTCCGGGAGTTCCTACGAGCAGTACTTC.

The sample holds a few counts of this clone. CDR3 DNA sequence: TGTGCCAGCAGTTACGAGCAGTACTTC. Translated, it gives CASSYEQYF. The chain recombines TRBV7-8 with TRBJ2-7, with D uncertain. CDR1 and CDR2 (germline): SGHVS, FQNEAQ. This CDR3 region has 9 residues. V lost 6 bases and J lost 4, with 1 base in between.

The chain uses TRBV10-3 and TRBJ2-6; the match to TRBD2 covers 13 bases. Per germline, CDR1 ENHRY and CDR2 SYGVKD. The CDR3 extends over 17 amino acids. V lost 8 bases to trimming and J lost 0 bases; unmatched junction nucleotides: 4. The CDR3 loop is CAIGTSGRASGANVLTF. CDR3 DNA: TGTGCCATCGGAACTAGCGGGAGGGCCTCTGGGGCCAACGTCCTGACTTTC.

Written as DNA, the CDR3 is TGTGCCAGCAGCGTAGTGGGTTATTCGGAAGCTTTCTTT. This encodes CASSVVGYSEAFF. The V call is TRBV9, the J call TRBJ1-1; no clear D gene. Trimming stripped 0 bases from V and 8 bases from J, with 11 bases between. The length of the CDR3 is 13 residues. Germline V CDR1 and CDR2: SGDLS, YYNGEE.

The CDR3 DNA reads TGTGCCAGCAGTCTACAGCCAAATAGCAATCAGCCCCAGCATTTT. It yields the protein CASSLQPNSNQPQHF. The rearrangement links TRBV27 to TRBJ1-5; D unresolved. The ends were cut back, 5 bases at V and 0 bases at J, with 11 bases in the middle. The CDR3 is 15 amino acids. Germline V CDR1 and CDR2: MNHEY, SMNVEV (reference sequence).

The V call is TRBV9, the J call TRBJ1-1; TRBD1 might be the D (5 bases). The V end lost 1 base, the J end lost 0 bases, and 10 bases lay between the germline ends. This CDR3 is 15 amino acids long. Germline lookup yields CDR1 SGDLS and CDR2 YYNGEE. As DNA, the CDR3 is TGTGCCAGCAGCGTACACACAGGCATGAACACTGAAGCTTTCTTT. As protein: CASSVHTGMNTEAFF.

This clone came up a few times. Other nucleotide sequences from this sample produce the same CDR3. V gene TRBV27 combines with J gene TRBJ1-2; D remains ambiguous. Germline V gene sequence: CDR1 MNHEY, CDR2 SMNVEV (reference sequence). This CDR3 contains 13 residues. Trimming removed 3 bases from V and 8 bases from J, with 13 bases in between. The CDR3 DNA follows: TGTGCCAGCAGTTTCGGGTTATCGGGGGGCTACACCTTC. It is translated as CASSFGLSGGYTF.

The chain couples TRBV29-1 to TRBJ2-7; no clear D gene. V was pared by 4 bases and J by 5 bases, with 6 bases between. In germline, CDR1 is SQVTM, CDR2 ANQGSEA. CDR3 length: 10 residues. This CDR3 reads CSVVVDEQYF. CDR3 in DNA: TGCAGCGTTGTGGTGGACGAGCAGTACTTC.

The V and J genes are TRBV28 and TRBJ1-1; 9 bases match TRBD1. Looked up from germline, CDR1 is MDHEN and CDR2 is SYDVKM. This CDR3 contains 14 residues. Losses at the gene ends were 7 bases for V and 2 bases for J; bases not matched to a gene: 5. The CDR3 here is CASISGQGNTEAFF. CDR3 in DNA: TGTGCCAGCATTTCGGGACAGGGAAACACTGAAGCTTTCTTT.

The rearrangement links TRBV27 to TRBJ2-7, with D unresolved. This CDR3 spans 14 amino acids. Germline CDR1 MNHEY, CDR2 SMNVEV (reference sequence). V lost 8 bases, J lost 0 bases, and 14 bases lay in between. In DNA form, the CDR3 reads TGTGCCAGCGGGCTTAAGCCGAACTCCTACGAGCAGTACTTC. It encodes CASGLKPNSYEQYF.

J is TRBJ2-7 and V is TRBV27; no definite D call. The CDR3 consists of 13 residues. V lost 3 bases and J 7 bases, leaving 13 bases between the germline ends. The germline V gene encodes CDR1 MNHEY and CDR2 SMNVEV (reference sequence). The CDR3 loop reads CASSLYRRKEQYF. In nucleotides, the CDR3 is TGTGCCAGCAGTTTGTACAGACGGAAGGAGCAGTACTTC.

In the case of this clone: Other DNA sequences in the same sample also yield this CDR3. This chain connects TRBV27 to TRBJ2-2; D call uncertain. This CDR3 has 12 amino acids. The V end lost 3 bases, the J end lost 4 bases, and 3 bases lay between the germline ends. Germline V gene sequence: CDR1 MNHEY, CDR2 SMNVEV (reference sequence). The CDR3 region is CASSFPTGELFF. DNA for the CDR3: TGTGCCAGCAGTTTTCCCACCGGGGAGCTGTTTTTT.

The gene calls are TRBV11-1 and TRBJ2-7, with TRBD2 matching 8 bases. The CDR3 runs 14 residues. Looked up from germline, CDR1 is SGHAT and CDR2 is FQDESV (reference sequence). V lost 5 bases, J lost 5 bases, and 8 bases stayed unmatched. CDR3 nucleotides: TGTGCCAGCAGCCGTAGCGGGACCGGCGACGAGCAGTACTTC. As protein: CASSRSGTGDEQYF.

This chain connects TRBV7-8 to TRBJ2-7; weak D call: TRBD2 (6 bases). V lost 4 bases and J 2 bases, leaving 15 bases between the germline ends. The CDR3 loop spans 15 amino acids. CDR1 and CDR2 (germline): SGHVS, FQNEAQ. The CDR3 DNA reads TGTGCCAGCAGCTCCCGTAGCGGTCCGACCTACGAGCAGTACTTC. It translates to CASSSRSGPTYEQYF.

This clone turned up a few times. The J gene is TRBJ2-7, the V gene TRBV11-1; TRBD2 matches 9 bases. V dropped 4 bases and J dropped 3; count of bases not matched to a gene: 7. CDR3 length: 15 amino acids. Per the germline V gene, CDR1 is SGHAT and CDR2 is FQDESV (reference sequence). The CDR3 DNA reads TGTGCCAGCAGCTCCCCGGCTAGCGGGAACTACGAGCAGTACTTC. Translation gives CASSSPASGNYEQYF.

This chain links TRBV4-1 with TRBJ1-1, with D possibly matching TRBD1 (6 bases). Trimming cost V 0 bases and J 3 bases, with 8 bases left between them. In germline, CDR1 is MGHRA, CDR2 YSYEKL. CDR3 length: 14 residues. CDR3 residues: CASSQDRGYTEAFF. The CDR3 coding sequence is TGCGCCAGCAGCCAAGATAGGGGGTACACTGAAGCTTTCTTT.

This chain uses TRBV5-1 with TRBJ2-3, with 7 positions matching TRBD2. J was trimmed by 0 bases and V by 1 base; bases with no gene match: 5. The germline V gene has CDR1 SGHRS and CDR2 YFSETQ. The CDR3 has 16 amino acids. CDR3: CASSLRASGSTDTQYF. Here the CDR3 DNA reads TGCGCCAGCAGCTTGAGGGCTAGCGGTAGCACAGATACGCAGTATTTT.

The chain uses TRBV5-1 and TRBJ2-7, with TRBD2 identical over 13 bases. The CDR3 spans 15 residues. V lost 0 bases, J lost 5 bases, and 2 bases stayed unmatched. Per germline, CDR1 SGHRS and CDR2 YFSETQ. CDR3 sequence (DNA): TGCGCCAGCAGCTTGGTGGGACTAGCGGGAAACGAGCAGTACTTC. Its protein is CASSLVGLAGNEQYF.

This clone was seen more than once but under ten times. The rearrangement uses TRBV19 and TRBJ2-3, with no clear D. CDR1 and CDR2 from the germline V gene are LNHDA and SQIVND (reference sequence). The CDR3 extends over 14 amino acids. Trimming shortened V by 3 bases and J by 5 bases, and 12 bases separated the two germline ends. CDR3 nucleotides: TGTGCCAGTAGTATTGGGTTCGGGCAAGATACGCAGTATTTT. Its protein is CASSIGFGQDTQYF.

The chain has TRBV13 and TRBJ2-2; D gene uncertain. Germline lookup yields CDR1 PRHDT and CDR2 FYEKMQ (reference sequence). Trimming took 3 bases from V and 2 from J, leaving 4 bases between them. The CDR3 covers 13 residues. The CDR3: CASSLSNTGELFF. The CDR3 bases are TGTGCCAGCAGCTTGTCCAACACCGGGGAGCTGTTTTTT.

The chain joins TRBV6-1 to TRBJ2-7; D unresolved. V shed 1 base and J shed 2 bases, with 9 bases lying between them. The CDR3 runs to 14 residues. CDR1 MNHNS and CDR2 SASEGT come from the germline V gene. CDR3 nucleotides: TGTGCCAGCAGTGAAGGCGTGCACACCTACGAGCAGTACTTC. Its protein is CASSEGVHTYEQYF.

The rearrangement joins TRBV6-5 to TRBJ1-1; D ambiguous. Trimming cost V 0 bases and J 4 bases, with 9 bases left between them. Germline V gives CDR1 MNHEY, CDR2 SVGAGI. CDR3 length equals 14 residues. The CDR3 region has the DNA TGTGCCAGCAGTTACTCCACGGGGAGCACTGAAGCTTTCTTT. Protein: CASSYSTGSTEAFF.

The chain carries TRBV19 and TRBJ1-1, with 11 nucleotides matching TRBD1. The CDR3 length is 14 residues. The V segment lost 5 bases and the J segment 6 bases; nucleotides outside the gene matches: 5. Germline CDR1 is LNHDA and CDR2 is SQIVND (reference sequence). CDR3 sequence reads: CASSAGTGGSEAFF. DNA of the CDR3: TGTGCCAGTAGTGCCGGGACAGGGGGTTCTGAAGCTTTCTTT.

The chain carries TRBV29-1 and TRBJ1-2, with D unresolved. The CDR3 runs to 16 residues. Trimming removed 6 bases at V and 3 bases at J, with 23 bases between. CDR1 and CDR2 from the germline V gene are SQVTM and ANQGSEA. The DNA for the CDR3 is TGCAGCGTGTACGGACTTACAACACCAAGGGACTATGGCTACACCTTC. Translating it yields CSVYGLTTPRDYGYTF.

The V and J genes are TRBV9 and TRBJ2-1; possible D gene TRBD1, 6 bases. Germline V lookup: CDR1 SGDLS, CDR2 YYNGEE. There are 14 residues in the CDR3. Trimming left V 1 base short and J 4 bases short, with 9 bases between. CDR3 sequence (DNA): TGTGCCAGCAGCGTACCTCAGGGGTACAATGAGCAGTTCTTC. This gives the protein CASSVPQGYNEQFF.